This T cell receptor (beta chain) is from a study of shared clonotypes between healthy human individuals. General observations from the study: Among non-shared clonotypes, generation probabilities were lower than among those shared by all four donors.

Here immunoSEQ multiplex PCR was the method, and the copy in TCRdb shows in-frame clones only, minus some. The table lists some 200,000 clones, about 69% of them singletons. Regarding this clone: Its antigen is as yet unknown.

After removal of 3 bases from V and 5 bases from J, the junction contained 12 bases not matched to a gene. Germline V gene data show CDR1 as SGHNT and CDR2 as YYREEE (reference sequence). The CDR3 is made up of 17 amino acids. The source is a man aged 30 to 45 in good health. Sequencing input: memory CD4+ T cells sorted from blood. Subset: CD45RA-negative fraction. The chain joins TRBV5-4 to TRBJ2-1; TRBD2 matches at 9 bases. CDR3 sequence: CASSYLHDSGRNNEQFF. The CDR3, as DNA: TGTGCCAGCAGCTACCTCCACGATAGCGGGAGAAACAATGAGCAGTTCTTC.